The clone carrying this T cell receptor (beta chain) was detected a few times. The data are from a study of response to subunit inactivated influenza vaccine. A single record per CDR3 protein comes from TCRdb applying MiXCR to the RT-PCR reads. This sample has some 550,000 distinct CDR3 sequences, with 20% to 25% found just once. Germline loops: CDR1 DFQATT, CDR2 SNEGSKA (reference sequence). The CDR3 sequence is 14 residues long. With V trimmed by 1 base and J by 6 bases, 0 bases remained unmatched. The same data also contributed to another study, on T cells expressing NK-cell markers. According to that study: Beta-chain TCR cDNA was generated via 5'RACE template switching with UMIs. Beta-chain profiling covered CD3+CD56+NKG2C+, CD3+CD56+NKG2C- and CD3+CD56-NKG2C+ sorted subsets. Among the experiments, several used an anti-gamma-delta TCR antibody to restrict sorting to alpha-beta TCR T cells. Roughly 1.0-7.0% of CD8+ T cells in over 5 donors belonged to dominant NKG2C+ clonotypes. Dominance of the CD3+CD56-NKG2C+ fraction by these clonotypes also held in a few donors.

The chain joins TRBV20-1 to TRBJ2-2; 12 nucleotides match TRBD2. Source: CD4+ T cells sorted from PBMCs, taken 11 to 12 days after vaccination. This sequence originates from a man between 50 and 59 years old who received an inactivated influenza vaccine. This chain's CDR3 is CSARGLAGAGELFF. The CDR3 DNA follows: TGCAGTGCTAGAGGACTAGCGGGAGCCGGGGAGCTGTTTTTT.